This is a list of T cell receptor beta chains from one sample in a study of vaccination effects on CD4 cells after COVID-19. TCRdb keeps only in-frame clones here, not all; method: immunoSEQ multiplex PCR. The sample carries 30,000 to 45,000 clones, under 75% recorded once. These TCRs' antigens remain unknown. Source: CD4+ T cells from PBMCs cultured with SARS-CoV-2 spike peptides, taken before COVID-19 vaccination. These receptors came from a human donor who received a COVID-19 vaccine. The CDR3 runs from the conserved cysteine through the conserved F or W. A D gene is named only where the DNA matches it firmly. The listing skips clone size in some rows; elsewhere it reads once, few, many or a size class.

d_gene	abundance	v_gene	j_gene	CDR3aa	CDR3nt
.	.	TRBV6-2/TRBV6-3	TRBJ2-2	CASSRAGFTGELFF	TGTGCCAGCAGTCGAGCAGGGTTCACCGGGGAGCTGTTTTTT
.	.	TRBV12-5	TRBJ1-2	CASGPRPDRRPNYGYTF	TGTGCTAGTGGTCCACGACCAGACAGGAGACCTAACTATGGCTACACCTTC
.	.	TRBV18	TRBJ1-2	CASSPAWDGDYGYTF	TGTGCCAGCTCACCAGCCTGGGACGGCGACTATGGCTACACCTTC
.	.	TRBV29-1	TRBJ2-3	CSVRMGYTDTQYF	TGCAGCGTTAGGATGGGATACACAGATACGCAGTATTTT
.	.	TRBV5-5	TRBJ2-1	CASSLGWGSEQFF	TGTGCCAGCAGCTTGGGGTGGGGGAGTGAGCAGTTCTTC
.	.	TRBV6-2/TRBV6-3	TRBJ2-5	CASSYLSQETQYF	TGTGCCAGCAGTTACTTGTCCCAAGAGACCCAGTACTTC
TRBD2	.	TRBV5-1	TRBJ2-1	CASSLVPGAGYEQFF	TGCGCCAGCAGCTTGGTACCGGGAGCGGGATACGAGCAGTTCTTC
TRBD1	.	TRBV6-2/TRBV6-3	TRBJ1-1	CASSSFPGQGVNTEAFF	TGTGCCAGCAGTTCCTTCCCCGGACAGGGGGTTAACACTGAAGCTTTCTTT
TRBD2	.	TRBV7-7	TRBJ2-1	CASSLAGPLNEQFF	TGTGCTAGCAGCTTAGCGGGCCCTCTCAATGAGCAGTTCTTC
TRBD1	.	TRBV5-1	TRBJ2-5	CASSSGTGKETQYF	TGCGCCAGCAGCTCCGGGACAGGGAAAGAGACCCAGTACTTC
.	.	TRBV14	TRBJ2-1	CASSQGEALYNEQFF	TGTGCCAGCAGCCAAGGAGAGGCCCTATACAATGAGCAGTTCTTC
.	.	TRBV27	TRBJ2-5	CASRTRRETQYF	TGTGCCAGCAGGACTAGGAGAGAGACCCAGTACTTC
.	.	TRBV13	TRBJ2-3	CASSVGGADTQYF	TGTGCCAGCAGCGTGGGGGGGGCCGATACGCAGTATTTT
.	.	TRBV6-2/TRBV6-3	TRBJ2-2	CASSPPHQHKANTGELFF	TGTGCCAGCAGTCCCCCCCACCAACATAAAGCGAACACCGGGGAGCTGTTTTTT
TRBD2	.	TRBV30	TRBJ2-7	CAWSKSSGGLGEQYF	TGTGCCTGGAGCAAGTCTAGCGGGGGGTTGGGCGAGCAGTACTTC
.	once	TRBV5-1	TRBJ1-2	CASSYRENYGYTF	TGCGCCAGCAGCTACAGGGAGAACTATGGCTACACCTTC
TRBD2	.	TRBV5-4	TRBJ2-1	CASSLSAGAHNEQFF	TGTGCCAGCAGCTTATCGGCGGGAGCTCACAATGAGCAGTTCTTC
.	once	TRBV10-3	TRBJ1-6	CAIRGEEGSPLHF	TGTGCCATCCGAGGGGAAGAAGGGTCACCCCTCCACTTT
TRBD1	.	TRBV30	TRBJ1-4	CAWSVNRGYEKLFF	TGTGCCTGGAGTGTAAACAGGGGATACGAAAAACTGTTTTTT
TRBD1	.	TRBV5-1	TRBJ1-6	CASSLPGQGNSPLHF	TGCGCCAGCAGCTTGCCGGGACAGGGAAATTCACCCCTCCACTTT
TRBD1	few	TRBV5-4	TRBJ1-6	CASRPGQGDSPLHF	TGTGCCAGCAGACCCGGACAGGGCGATTCACCCCTCCACTTT
.	.	TRBV18	TRBJ1-6	CASSPTGSSYNSPLHF	TGTGCCAGCTCACCTACGGGGAGCTCCTATAATTCACCCCTCCACTTT
.	.	TRBV18	TRBJ2-2	CASSPTPGAGELFF	TGTGCCAGCTCACCAACCCCGGGAGCCGGGGAGCTGTTTTTT
TRBD1	few	TRBV29-1	TRBJ1-2	CSVGQGVIYGYTF	TGCAGCGTCGGACAGGGTGTGATCTATGGCTACACCTTC
.	.	TRBV18	TRBJ1-5	CASSPGQGNQPQHF	TGTGCCAGCTCACCAGGGCAGGGCAATCAGCCCCAGCATTTT
.	.	TRBV11-2	TRBJ1-2	CASSLGREGYGYTF	TGTGCCAGCAGCTTAGGTAGAGAGGGTTATGGCTACACCTTC
.	.	TRBV5-5	TRBJ2-6	CASEVRSGANVLTF	TGTGCCAGCGAAGTGCGCTCTGGGGCCAACGTCCTGACTTTC
.	.	TRBV28	TRBJ2-1	CASSHSYNEQFF	TGTGCCAGCAGCCATAGCTACAATGAGCAGTTCTTC
.	once	TRBV4-1	TRBJ2-5	CASSQDPTSQETQYF	TGCGCCAGCAGCCAAGATCCAACTTCCCAAGAGACCCAGTACTTC
.	.	TRBV24-1	TRBJ1-2	CATSDHDGLYGYTF	TGTGCCACCAGTGATCATGACGGTCTCTATGGCTACACCTTC
.	.	TRBV3-1/TRBV3-2	TRBJ1-1	CASSQERGYLNTEAFF	TGTGCCAGCAGCCAAGAGAGGGGTTATCTGAACACTGAAGCTTTCTTT
TRBD1	.	TRBV6-5	TRBJ1-2	CASGAGGRNYGYTF	TGTGCCAGCGGGGCAGGGGGGAGGAACTATGGCTACACCTTC
.	few	TRBV9	TRBJ1-1	CASSERGNTEAFF	TGTGCCAGCAGCGAAAGGGGGAACACTGAAGCTTTCTTT
TRBD2	.	TRBV30	TRBJ2-7	CAWSVPAGGPGGQYF	TGTGCCTGGAGTGTACCAGCGGGGGGTCCTGGGGGGCAGTACTTC
TRBD1	.	TRBV7-2	TRBJ2-2	CASSFSGTANTGELFF	TGTGCCAGCAGCTTTTCCGGGACAGCGAACACCGGGGAGCTGTTTTTT
.	.	TRBV6-2/TRBV6-3	TRBJ1-1	CASSYRRTEAFF	TGTGCCAGCAGTTACAGGAGGACTGAAGCTTTCTTT
TRBD2	.	TRBV28	TRBJ2-7	CASTREGWTQDYEQYF	TGTGCCAGCACCCGGGAGGGGTGGACTCAGGACTACGAGCAGTACTTC
.	once	TRBV5-1	TRBJ1-1	CASSPPMGGAFF	TGCGCCAGCAGCCCTCCTATGGGGGGGGCTTTCTTT
.	few	TRBV5-4	TRBJ1-1	CASSSDVSRMNTEAFF	TGTGCCAGCAGCTCTGATGTGAGCAGGATGAACACTGAAGCTTTCTTT
.	few	TRBV25-1	TRBJ1-6	CASSRRNSPLHF	TGTGCCAGCAGCCGGAGAAATTCACCCCTCCACTTT
.	.	TRBV6-2/TRBV6-3	TRBJ1-1	CASSMSSAKAFF	TGTGCCAGCAGCATGTCCAGCGCCAAAGCTTTCTTT